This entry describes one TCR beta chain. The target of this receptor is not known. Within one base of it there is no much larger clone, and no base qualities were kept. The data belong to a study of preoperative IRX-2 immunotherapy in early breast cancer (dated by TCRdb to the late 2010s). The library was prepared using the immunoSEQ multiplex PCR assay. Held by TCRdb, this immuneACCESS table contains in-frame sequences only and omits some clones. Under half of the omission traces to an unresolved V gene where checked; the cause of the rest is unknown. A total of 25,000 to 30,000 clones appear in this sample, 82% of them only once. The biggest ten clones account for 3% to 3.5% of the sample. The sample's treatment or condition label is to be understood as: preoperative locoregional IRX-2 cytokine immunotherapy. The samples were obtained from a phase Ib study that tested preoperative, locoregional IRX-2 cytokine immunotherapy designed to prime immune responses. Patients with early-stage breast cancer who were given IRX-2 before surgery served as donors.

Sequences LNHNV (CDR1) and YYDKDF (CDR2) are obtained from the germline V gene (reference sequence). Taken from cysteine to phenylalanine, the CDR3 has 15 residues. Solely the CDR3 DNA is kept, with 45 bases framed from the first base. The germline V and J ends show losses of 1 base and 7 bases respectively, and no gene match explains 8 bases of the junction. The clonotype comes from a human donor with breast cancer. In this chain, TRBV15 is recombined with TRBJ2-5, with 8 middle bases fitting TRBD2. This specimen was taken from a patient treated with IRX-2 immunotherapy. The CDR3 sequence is CATSRVVGAGGTQYF. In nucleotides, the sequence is TGTGCCACCAGCAGAGTGGTAGGGGCGGGGGGGACCCAGTACTTC.